This TCR beta chain was recorded in a study of identical twins. General study results and limits: The analysis was cross-sectional rather than longitudinal within donors. Among beta out-of-frame sequences, excess sharing between twins appeared weaker. Twin pairs' shared out-of-frame alpha sequences were enriched in low generation probability. The abundant beta clonotypes from cord blood had fewer insertions, and memory repertoires had none of this.

About this clonotype: The antigen remains unidentified.

TCRdb analysed the 5' RACE reads with MiXCR anew, one entry per CDR3 protein. The profile shows 350,000 to 450,000 distinct CDR3 sequences, under 20% of them singletons. The CDR3 runs to 13 residues. V was shortened by 5 bases and J by 1 base, with 8 bases between the two germline ends. The germline V gene has CDR1 ENHRY and CDR2 SYGVKD. Input material: naive T cells sorted from blood. The chain joins TRBV10-3 to TRBJ2-5, with D perhaps matching TRBD1 (7 bases). This clonotype originated in a man aged 45-65 years in good health. CDR3 sequence reads: CAISQGGQETQYF. The CDR3 region has the DNA TGTGCCATCAGTCAGGGGGGCCAAGAGACCCAGTACTTC.